The 9 T cell receptor beta chains in this list originate from one sample, sequenced in a study of cytomegalovirus exposure and HLA in healthy donors. PCR used 60 Vbeta primers and 13 Jbeta primers. Assay used: immunoSEQ multiplex PCR; TCRdb lists only in-frame clones, some missing. This table has some 140,000 clones, over 70% appearing once. Specimen: PBMCs. The receptors were gathered from a man aged 30 to 45 in good health and CMV-seropositive.

This clone occurred once. The chain employs TRBV20-1 and TRBJ2-1; D may be TRBD2 (5 bases). This CDR3 spans 11 amino acids. Trimming stripped 6 bases from V and 10 bases from J, with 13 bases between. Germline CDR1 is DFQATT and CDR2 is SNEGSKA (reference sequence). The CDR3 is CSANKQREQFF. CDR3 coding DNA: TGCAGTGCCAATAAGCAGCGGGAGCAGTTCTTC.

This chain links TRBV6-1 with TRBJ2-5; 12 bases match TRBD1. Germline V CDR1 and CDR2: MNHNS, SASEGT. The V gene end was trimmed by 7 bases and the J gene end by 5 bases; junction bases not matched to a gene: 8. The CDR3 has 15 residues. CDR3 nucleotides: TGTGCCAGCACCACCGGGACAGGGGGCCGGGAGACCCAGTACTTC. Residues: CASTTGTGGRETQYF.

On this clone: The junction and the germline gene differ at one end; a read error may be behind it. The chain employs TRBV7-9 and TRBJ2-7; 8 positions agree with TRBD2. CDR1 is SEHNR, CDR2 FQNEAQ, per germline (reference sequence). CDR3 size: 16 residues. The CDR3 spells CSSSPTTSGGSYEQYF. The CDR3 bases are TGTTCCAGCAGCCCGACTACTAGCGGAGGCTCCTACGAGCAGTACTTC.

V and J are TRBV5-1 and TRBJ2-7, with TRBD2 matching 9 bases. Germline assignment: CDR1 SGHRS and CDR2 YFSETQ. The J segment lost 2 bases and the V segment lost 9 bases, leaving 9 bases of the junction unmatched. CDR3 size: 14 residues. As DNA, the CDR3 is TGCGCCACCGCCCGGACTAGCGCAACCTACGAGCAGTACTTC. It is translated as CATARTSATYEQYF.

This chain joins TRBV7-6 and TRBJ2-2; no definite D call. The length of the CDR3 is 14 residues. Trimming removed 2 bases from V and 4 bases from J, with 8 bases in between. Germline V gene sequence: CDR1 SGHVS, CDR2 FNYEAQ. The chain's CDR3 is CASSLSRGTGELFF. The CDR3 DNA reads TGTGCCAGCAGCTTATCCAGAGGCACCGGGGAGCTGTTTTTT.

This clone has more than one count but fewer than ten. The chain carries TRBV7-9 and TRBJ2-7; 9 bases map to TRBD1. V dropped 4 bases and J dropped 2; count of bases not matched to a gene: 9. The CDR3 is made up of 16 amino acids. CDR1 SEHNR and CDR2 FQNEAQ come from the germline V gene (reference sequence). This chain's CDR3 is CASSSTGTGITYEQYF. The CDR3 nucleotides are TGTGCCAGCAGCTCAACCGGGACAGGGATTACCTACGAGCAGTACTTC.

This clone has just a few counts. J is TRBJ2-5 and V is TRBV7-8; tentatively, D is TRBD2 (6 bases). Looked up from germline, CDR1 is SGHVS and CDR2 is FQNEAQ. This CDR3 has 14 residues. Trimming pared 2 bases from V and 1 base from J, leaving 8 bases between. CDR3 bases: TGTGCCAGCAGCTTAATACTAGCCCAAGAGACCCAGTACTTC. Its translation is CASSLILAQETQYF. The full variable domain, its missing parts supplied by reference TRBV7-8 and TRBJ2-5, is GAGVSQSPRYKVAKRGQDVALRCDPISGHVSLFWYQQALGQGPEFLTYFQNEAQLDKSGLPSDRFFAERPEGSVSTLKIQRTQQEDSAVYLCASSLILAQETQYFGPGTRLLVL.

V gene TRBV19 combines with J gene TRBJ2-2; 7 nucleotides align to TRBD1. The V gene's germline CDR1 is LNHDA and CDR2 SQIVND (reference sequence). Trimming took 7 bases from V and 1 from J; bases not matched to a gene: 6. The CDR3 consists of 15 residues. Written as DNA, the CDR3 is TGTGCCAGTACTAGACAGGGAGAGAACACCGGGGAGCTGTTTTTT. This gives the protein CASTRQGENTGELFF.

This clone showed up just once. This chain links TRBV5-1 with TRBJ2-5; 11 nucleotides line up with TRBD2. The J call could be wrong; TRBJ2-7 is a better fit for the DNA end. The CDR3 is made up of 15 amino acids. In germline, CDR1 is SGHRS, CDR2 YFSETQ. CDR3 nucleotides: TGCGCCAGCAGACCCGGACTAGCGGGTCCCTACGAGCAGTACTTC. The encoded protein is CASRPGLAGPYEQYF.